Sequencing of this TCR beta chain was carried out in a study of blood T cell repertoires in COVID-19. Study as a whole: Samples of COVID-19 (acute and convalescent) were obtained from the United States, Italy and Spain. PBMCs, B-cell-depleted T cells, or T cells were the source of the cDNA or gDNA that made up the material.

TCRdb's table, derived via immunoSEQ multiplex PCR, lists solely in-frame clones and lacks some. The table includes about 140,000 clones, more than 80% detected once. This receptor was taken from a human donor in a cohort sampled during active COVID-19. Sequencing was performed on peripheral blood.

CDR3: CASSLWRGTGSGETQYF. The CDR3 DNA reads TGTGCCAGCAGTTTATGGCGTGGAACCGGATCGGGAGAGACCCAGTACTTC. The chain is built from TRBV28 and TRBJ2-5, with unresolved D. This CDR3 contains 17 residues. The V end lost 0 bases, the J end lost 4 bases, and 18 bases lay between the germline ends. Germline CDR1 reads MDHEN; CDR2 reads SYDVKM.